Here is one T cell receptor beta chain with its context. Antigen specificity is unknown. This may come from a read error, since a much larger clone is one base off. A single record per CDR3 protein comes from TCRdb applying MiXCR to the multiplex PCR reads. The repertoire includes tens of thousands of distinct CDR3 sequences, approximately 45% of them detected once, and 10% to 13% sits in the top ten. The entry originates in a study of breast tumors, draining lymph nodes, adjacent tissues. Findings and limits, study-wide: Data fit most tumor T cells coming from lymph node, expanding in tumor. Tumor and nontumor repertoires were significantly more similar in luminal-like than in basal-like breast cancer. Data only fit, rather than demonstrated, lymph node origin of most tumor T cells. Tumor repertoires ranked between lymph nodes and nontumor tissue in diversity, with V and J gene preferences.

Per the germline V gene, CDR1 is LNHDA and CDR2 is SQIVND (reference sequence). There are 17 residues in the CDR3. The TCR comes from a female donor with breast cancer. Some clones in this sample may be carry-over from other donors' samples. Material for sequencing was breast tumor tissue. V usage is TRBV19 and J usage is TRBJ2-1; perhaps TRBD2 as D (5 bases). CDR3 sequence reads: CASSNLNRGLENNEQSF. In DNA form, the CDR3 reads TGTGCCAGTAGTAACCTCAACCGCGGACTGGAGAACAATGAGCAGTCCTTC.